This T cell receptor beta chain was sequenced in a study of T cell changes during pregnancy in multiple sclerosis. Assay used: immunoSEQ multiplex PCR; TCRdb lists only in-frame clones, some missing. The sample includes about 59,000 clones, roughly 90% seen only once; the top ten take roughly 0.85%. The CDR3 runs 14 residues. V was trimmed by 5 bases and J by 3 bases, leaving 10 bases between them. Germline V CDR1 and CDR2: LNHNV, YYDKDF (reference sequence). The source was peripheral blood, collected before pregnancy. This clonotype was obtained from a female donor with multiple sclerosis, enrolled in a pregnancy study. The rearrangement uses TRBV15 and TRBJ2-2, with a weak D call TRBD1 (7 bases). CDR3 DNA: TGTGCCACCAGCGGCAGGGGGGACACCGGGGAGCTGTTTTTT. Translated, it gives CATSGRGDTGELFF.